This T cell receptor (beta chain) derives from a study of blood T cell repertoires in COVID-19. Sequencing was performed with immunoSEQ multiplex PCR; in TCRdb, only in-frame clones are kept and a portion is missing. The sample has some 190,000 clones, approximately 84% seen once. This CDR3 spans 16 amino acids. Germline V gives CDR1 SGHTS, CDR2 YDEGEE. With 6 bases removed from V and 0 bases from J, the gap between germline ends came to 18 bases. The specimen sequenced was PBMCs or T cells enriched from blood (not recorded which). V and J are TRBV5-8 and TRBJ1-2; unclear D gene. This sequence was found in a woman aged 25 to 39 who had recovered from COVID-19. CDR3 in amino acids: CASTFEQRLPNYGYTF. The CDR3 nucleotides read TGTGCCAGCACCTTCGAACAACGCCTTCCTAACTATGGCTACACCTTC.